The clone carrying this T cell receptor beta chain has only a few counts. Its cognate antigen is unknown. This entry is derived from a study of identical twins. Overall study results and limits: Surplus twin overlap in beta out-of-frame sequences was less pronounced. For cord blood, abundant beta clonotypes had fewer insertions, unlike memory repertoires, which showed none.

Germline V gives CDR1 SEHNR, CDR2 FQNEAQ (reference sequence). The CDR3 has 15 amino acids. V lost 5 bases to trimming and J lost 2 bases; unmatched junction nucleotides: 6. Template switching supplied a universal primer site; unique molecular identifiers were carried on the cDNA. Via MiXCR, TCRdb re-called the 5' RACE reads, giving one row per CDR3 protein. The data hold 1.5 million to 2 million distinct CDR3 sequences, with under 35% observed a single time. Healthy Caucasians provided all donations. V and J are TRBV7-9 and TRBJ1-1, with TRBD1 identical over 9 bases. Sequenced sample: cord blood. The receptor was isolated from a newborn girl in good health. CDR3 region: CASSAWTGDNTEAFF. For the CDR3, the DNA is TGTGCCAGCAGCGCCTGGACAGGGGACAACACTGAAGCTTTCTTT.